These T cell receptor beta chains were read from a single sample in a study of beta chain features in type 1 diabetes. Libraries were prepared by immunoSEQ multiplex PCR; TCRdb keeps only in-frame clonotypes and omits some of them. The table includes roughly 300,000 clones, approximately 10% detected once. The sequencing input was central memory CD4+ T cells from blood. These receptors were obtained from a man aged 30-40 years with type 1 diabetes. Each CDR3 is given with its conserved first and last residue. The D gene is left open where the match is weak. Clone size is stated in some rows and not others, as once, few, many or a class when expanded.

v_call: TRBV28; d_call: TRBD2; j_call: TRBJ2-3; cdr3_length: 14; clone_size: .; cdr3_aa: CASSSGTSRDTQYF; cdr3_nt: TGTGCCAGCAGTTCCGGGACTAGCCGTGATACGCAGTATTTT
v_call: TRBV11-2; d_call: .; j_call: TRBJ1-2; cdr3_length: 13; clone_size: .; cdr3_aa: CASSLGSGYGYTF; cdr3_nt: TGTGCCAGCAGCTTAGGGTCCGGCTATGGCTACACCTTC
v_call: TRBV5-1; d_call: .; j_call: TRBJ2-3; cdr3_length: 17; clone_size: .; cdr3_aa: CASSLDLSGSPTDTQYF; cdr3_nt: TGCGCCAGCAGCTTGGACCTCTCGGGAAGCCCCACAGATACGCAGTATTTT
v_call: TRBV7-9; d_call: TRBD1; j_call: TRBJ2-5; cdr3_length: 15; clone_size: few; cdr3_aa: CASSLGGQGQETQYF; cdr3_nt: TGTGCCAGCAGCTTAGGTGGACAGGGCCAAGAGACCCAGTACTTC
v_call: TRBV7-9; d_call: .; j_call: TRBJ1-2; cdr3_length: 13; clone_size: .; cdr3_aa: CASSLDPSYGYTF; cdr3_nt: TGTGCCAGCAGCTTAGATCCCAGCTATGGCTACACCTTC
v_call: TRBV7-8; d_call: TRBD2; j_call: TRBJ2-1; cdr3_length: 18; clone_size: few; cdr3_aa: CASSRLAGGPSSYNEQFF; cdr3_nt: TGTGCCAGCAGTCGACTAGCGGGGGGACCGAGCTCCTACAATGAGCAGTTCTTC
v_call: TRBV19; d_call: .; j_call: TRBJ2-7; cdr3_length: 14; clone_size: many; cdr3_aa: CASKGQGSGHEQYF; cdr3_nt: TGTGCCAGTAAGGGCCAGGGATCAGGCCACGAGCAGTACTTC
v_call: TRBV6-1; d_call: TRBD1; j_call: TRBJ2-6; cdr3_length: 16; clone_size: .; cdr3_aa: CASSASTGTGANVLTF; cdr3_nt: TGTGCCAGCAGTGCATCGACAGGGACTGGGGCCAACGTCCTGACTTTC
v_call: TRBV18; d_call: .; j_call: TRBJ2-7; cdr3_length: 13; clone_size: .; cdr3_aa: CASSIVRGDEQYF; cdr3_nt: TGTGCCAGCTCGATCGTCAGGGGTGATGAGCAGTACTTC
v_call: TRBV7-2; d_call: TRBD1; j_call: TRBJ2-1; cdr3_length: 14; clone_size: .; cdr3_aa: CASRPRTGGSEQFF; cdr3_nt: TGTGCCAGCAGACCCCGGACAGGGGGCAGTGAGCAGTTCTTC
v_call: TRBV6-5; d_call: TRBD1; j_call: TRBJ2-7; cdr3_length: 14; clone_size: .; cdr3_aa: CASSSSGQYYEQYF; cdr3_nt: TGTGCCAGCAGTTCATCGGGACAGTACTACGAGCAGTACTTC
v_call: TRBV6-5; d_call: .; j_call: TRBJ2-5; cdr3_length: 13; clone_size: .; cdr3_aa: CASRAAGQETQYF; cdr3_nt: TGTGCCAGCAGGGCGGCGGGACAAGAGACCCAGTACTTC
v_call: TRBV6-5; d_call: .; j_call: TRBJ1-2; cdr3_length: 12; clone_size: few; cdr3_aa: CASSSQVYGYTF; cdr3_nt: TGTGCCAGCAGTTCTCAGGTTTATGGCTACACCTTC
v_call: TRBV7-2; d_call: .; j_call: TRBJ2-1; cdr3_length: 16; clone_size: few; cdr3_aa: CASSYLRDQPYNEQFF; cdr3_nt: TGTGCCAGCAGCTATCTCAGGGATCAACCTTACAATGAGCAGTTCTTC
v_call: TRBV7-2; d_call: TRBD1; j_call: TRBJ1-6; cdr3_length: 13; clone_size: .; cdr3_aa: CASNGQANSPLHF; cdr3_nt: TGTGCCAGCAACGGACAGGCTAATTCACCCCTCCACTTT
v_call: TRBV30; d_call: .; j_call: TRBJ1-2; cdr3_length: 13; clone_size: .; cdr3_aa: CAWSVTGTYGYTF; cdr3_nt: TGTGCCTGGAGTGTGACAGGAACCTATGGCTACACCTTC
v_call: TRBV5-6; d_call: .; j_call: TRBJ1-2; cdr3_length: 12; clone_size: .; cdr3_aa: CASSSGVYGYTF; cdr3_nt: TGTGCCAGCAGCTCAGGGGTTTATGGCTACACCTTC
v_call: TRBV7-9; d_call: .; j_call: TRBJ2-3; cdr3_length: 11; clone_size: .; cdr3_aa: CASSGTYTQYF; cdr3_nt: TGTGCCAGCAGCGGCACCTATACGCAGTATTTT
v_call: TRBV6-6; d_call: TRBD1; j_call: TRBJ2-7; cdr3_length: 15; clone_size: few; cdr3_aa: CASSYSRGQSYEQYF; cdr3_nt: TGTGCCAGCAGTTACTCCAGGGGACAGTCCTACGAGCAGTACTTC
v_call: TRBV4-1; d_call: .; j_call: TRBJ1-2; cdr3_length: 14; clone_size: many; cdr3_aa: CASSQDVGQNGYTF; cdr3_nt: TGCGCCAGCAGCCAAGATGTTGGACAGAATGGCTACACCTTC
v_call: TRBV5-4; d_call: .; j_call: TRBJ2-4; cdr3_length: 18; clone_size: few; cdr3_aa: CASSPRSPEESWVNIQYF; cdr3_nt: TGTGCCAGCAGCCCGAGGTCGCCAGAAGAGTCCTGGGTCAACATTCAGTACTTC
v_call: TRBV18; d_call: .; j_call: TRBJ1-2; cdr3_length: 15; clone_size: .; cdr3_aa: CASSVTRGGNYGYTF; cdr3_nt: TGTGCCAGCTCCGTCACCAGGGGAGGGAACTATGGCTACACCTTC
v_call: TRBV9; d_call: TRBD2; j_call: TRBJ2-3; cdr3_length: 16; clone_size: .; cdr3_aa: CASSALAGGPTDTQYF; cdr3_nt: TGTGCCAGCAGTGCCTTAGCGGGGGGGCCCACAGATACGCAGTATTTT
v_call: TRBV21-1; d_call: .; j_call: TRBJ1-6; cdr3_length: 14; clone_size: few; cdr3_aa: CETDRATYNSPLHF; cdr3_nt: TGTGAAACAGACAGGGCCACCTATAATTCACCCCTCCACTTT
v_call: TRBV5-1; d_call: .; j_call: TRBJ2-7; cdr3_length: 13; clone_size: .; cdr3_aa: CASSFREKYEQYF; cdr3_nt: TGCGCCAGCAGCTTTCGGGAAAAGTACGAGCAGTACTTC